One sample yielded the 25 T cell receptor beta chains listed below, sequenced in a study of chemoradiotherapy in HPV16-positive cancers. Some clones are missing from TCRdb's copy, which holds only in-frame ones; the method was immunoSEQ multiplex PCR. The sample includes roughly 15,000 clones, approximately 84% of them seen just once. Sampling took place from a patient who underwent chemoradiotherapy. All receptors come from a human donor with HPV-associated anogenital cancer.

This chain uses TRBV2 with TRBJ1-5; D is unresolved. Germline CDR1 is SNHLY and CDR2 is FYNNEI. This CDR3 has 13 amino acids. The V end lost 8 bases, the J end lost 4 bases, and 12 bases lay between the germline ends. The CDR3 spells CASRPPLNQPQHF. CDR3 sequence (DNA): TGTGCCAGCCGGCCACCTTTAAATCAGCCCCAGCATTTT. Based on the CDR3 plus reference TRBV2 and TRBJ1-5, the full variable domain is EPEVTQTPSHQVTQMGQEVILRCVPISNHLYFYWYRQILGQKVEFLVSFYNNEISEKSEIFDDQFSVERPDGSNFTLKIRSTKLEDSAMYFCASRPPLNQPQHFGDGTRLSIL.

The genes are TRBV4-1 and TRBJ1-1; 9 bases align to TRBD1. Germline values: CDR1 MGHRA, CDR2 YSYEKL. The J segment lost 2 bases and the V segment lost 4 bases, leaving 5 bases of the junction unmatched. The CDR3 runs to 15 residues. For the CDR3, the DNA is TGCGCCAGCAGCCGAGGACAGGGGACTAACACTGAAGCTTTCTTT. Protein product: CASSRGQGTNTEAFF.

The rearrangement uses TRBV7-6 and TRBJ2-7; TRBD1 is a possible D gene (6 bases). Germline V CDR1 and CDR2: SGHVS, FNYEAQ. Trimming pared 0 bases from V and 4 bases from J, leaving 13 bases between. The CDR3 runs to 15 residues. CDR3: CASSLAQGPPYEQYF. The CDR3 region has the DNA TGTGCCAGCAGCTTAGCGCAGGGGCCTCCATACGAGCAGTACTTC.

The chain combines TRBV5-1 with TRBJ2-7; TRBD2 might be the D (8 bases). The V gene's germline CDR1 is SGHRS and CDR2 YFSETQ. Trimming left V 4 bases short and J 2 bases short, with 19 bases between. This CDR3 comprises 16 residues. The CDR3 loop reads CASSREGVQGTYEQYF. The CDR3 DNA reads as TGCGCCAGCAGCCGGGAGGGAGTACAGGGGACCTACGAGCAGTACTTC.

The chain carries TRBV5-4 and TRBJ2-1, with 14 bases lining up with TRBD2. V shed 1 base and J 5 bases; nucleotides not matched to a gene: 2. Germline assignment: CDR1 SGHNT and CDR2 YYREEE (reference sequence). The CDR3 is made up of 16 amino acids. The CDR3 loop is CASSLKGLAGDNEQFF. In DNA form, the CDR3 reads TGTGCCAGCAGCTTGAAGGGACTAGCGGGGGACAATGAGCAGTTCTTC.

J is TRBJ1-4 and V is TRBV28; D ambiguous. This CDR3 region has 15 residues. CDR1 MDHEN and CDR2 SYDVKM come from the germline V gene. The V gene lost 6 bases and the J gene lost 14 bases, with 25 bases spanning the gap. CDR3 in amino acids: CASSSGTRRNRRLFF. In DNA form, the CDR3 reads TGTGCCAGCAGCTCTGGTACCCGCCGCAACCGGCGGCTGTTTTTT. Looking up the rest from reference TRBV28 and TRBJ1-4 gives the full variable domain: DVKVTQSSRYLVKRTGEKVFLECVQDMDHENMFWYRQDPGLGLRLIYFSYDVKMKEKGDIPEGYSVSREKKERFSLILESASTNQTSMYLCASSSGTRRNRRLFFGSGTQLSVL.

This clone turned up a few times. As DNA, the CDR3 is TGCGCCAGCAGCTTGGAGACAGGGGGCGGTGGCTACACCTTC. This codes for CASSLETGGGGYTF. The rearrangement uses TRBV5-1 and TRBJ1-2; 10 nucleotides align to TRBD1. This CDR3 has 14 residues. Germline-derived CDR1 and CDR2 are SGHRS and YFSETQ. With V trimmed by 0 bases and J by 7 bases, 3 bases remained unmatched. Filled out from reference TRBV5-1 and TRBJ1-2, the complete variable domain reads KAGVTQTPRYLIKTRGQQVTLSCSPISGHRSVSWYQQTPGQGLQFLFEYFSETQRNKGNFPGRFSGRQFSNSRSEMNVSTLELGDSALYLCASSLETGGGGYTFGSGTRLTVV.

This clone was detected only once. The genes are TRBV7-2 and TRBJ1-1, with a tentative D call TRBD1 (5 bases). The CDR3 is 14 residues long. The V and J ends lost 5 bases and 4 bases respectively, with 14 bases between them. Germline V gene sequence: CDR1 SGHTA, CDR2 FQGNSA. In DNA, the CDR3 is TGTGCCAGCAGCCCGCAGGGAAGAGCCACTGAAGCTTTCTTT. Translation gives CASSPQGRATEAFF.

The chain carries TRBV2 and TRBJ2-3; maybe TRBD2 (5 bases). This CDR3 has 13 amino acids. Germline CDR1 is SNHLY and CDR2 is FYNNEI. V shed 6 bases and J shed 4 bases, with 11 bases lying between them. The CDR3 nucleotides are TGTGCCAGCAGGAAGGACGGGGCAGATACGCAGTATTTT. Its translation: CASRKDGADTQYF.

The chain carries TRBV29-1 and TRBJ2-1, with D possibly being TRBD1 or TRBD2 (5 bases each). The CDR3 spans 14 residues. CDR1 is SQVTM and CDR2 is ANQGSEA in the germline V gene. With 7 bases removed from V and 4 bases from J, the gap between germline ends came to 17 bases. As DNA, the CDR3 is TGCAGCGAAACCCCGGGACCGGTATACAATGAGCAGTTCTTC. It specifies CSETPGPVYNEQFF.

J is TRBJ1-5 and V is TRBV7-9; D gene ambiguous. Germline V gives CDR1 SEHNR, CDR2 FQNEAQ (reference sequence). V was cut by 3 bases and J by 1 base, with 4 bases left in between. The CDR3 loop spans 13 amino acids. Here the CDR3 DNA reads TGTGCCAGCAGCTTGAGGAGCAATCAGCCCCAGCATTTT. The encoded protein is CASSLRSNQPQHF.

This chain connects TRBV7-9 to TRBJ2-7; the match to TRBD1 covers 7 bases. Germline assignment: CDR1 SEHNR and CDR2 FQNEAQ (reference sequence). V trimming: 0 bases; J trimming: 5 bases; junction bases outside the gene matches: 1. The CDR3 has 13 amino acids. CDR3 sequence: CASSLAGTDEQYF. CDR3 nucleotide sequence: TGTGCCAGCAGCTTAGCCGGGACAGACGAGCAGTACTTC.

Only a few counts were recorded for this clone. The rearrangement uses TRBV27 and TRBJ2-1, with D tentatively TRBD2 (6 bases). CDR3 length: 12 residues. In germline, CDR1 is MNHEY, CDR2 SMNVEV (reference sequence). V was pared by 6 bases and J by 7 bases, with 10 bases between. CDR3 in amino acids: CASRSGENEQFF. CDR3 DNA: TGTGCCAGCAGGTCGGGGGAGAATGAGCAGTTCTTC.

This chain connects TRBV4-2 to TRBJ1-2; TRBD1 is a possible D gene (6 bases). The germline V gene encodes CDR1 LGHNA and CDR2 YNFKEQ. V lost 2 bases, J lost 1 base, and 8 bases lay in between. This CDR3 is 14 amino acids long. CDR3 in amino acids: CASSQQGLNYGYTF. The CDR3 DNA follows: TGTGCCAGCAGCCAACAGGGGCTTAACTATGGCTACACCTTC.

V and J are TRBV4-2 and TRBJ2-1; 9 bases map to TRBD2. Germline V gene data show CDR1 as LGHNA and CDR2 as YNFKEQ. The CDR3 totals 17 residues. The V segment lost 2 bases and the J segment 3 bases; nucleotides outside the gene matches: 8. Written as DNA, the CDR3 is TGTGCCAGCAGCCAACGAATAGCGGGGGCCAGCTACAATGAGCAGTTCTTC. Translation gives CASSQRIAGASYNEQFF.

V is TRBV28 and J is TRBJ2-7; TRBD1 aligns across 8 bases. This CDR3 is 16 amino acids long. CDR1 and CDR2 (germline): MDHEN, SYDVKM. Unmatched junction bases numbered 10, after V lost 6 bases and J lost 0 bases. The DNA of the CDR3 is TGTGCCAGCAGCCTACCTACAGGGGGTGGCTCCTACGAGCAGTACTTC. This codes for CASSLPTGGGSYEQYF.

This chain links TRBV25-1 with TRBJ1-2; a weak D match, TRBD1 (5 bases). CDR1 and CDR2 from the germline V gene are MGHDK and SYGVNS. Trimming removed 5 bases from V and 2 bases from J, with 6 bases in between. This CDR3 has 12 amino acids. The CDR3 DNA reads TGTGCCAGCAGTACAGGAAACTATGGCTACACCTTC. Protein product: CASSTGNYGYTF.

CDR3 nucleotides: TGTGCCAGCAGCACCCGGGACAGGGGATTCTACGAGCAGTACTTC. Amino acids: CASSTRDRGFYEQYF. This chain links TRBV7-9 with TRBJ2-7; the match to TRBD1 covers 10 bases. With V trimmed by 5 bases and J by 3 bases, 7 bases remained unmatched. The CDR3 sequence is 15 residues long. Germline V CDR1 and CDR2: SEHNR, FQNEAQ (reference sequence). Combining the CDR3 with reference TRBV7-9 and TRBJ2-7 gives the whole variable domain DTGVSQNPRHKITKRGQNVTFRCDPISEHNRLYWYRQTLGQGPEFLTYFQNEAQLEKSRLLSDRFSAERPKGSFSTLEIQRTEQGDSAMYLCASSTRDRGFYEQYFGPGTRLTVT.

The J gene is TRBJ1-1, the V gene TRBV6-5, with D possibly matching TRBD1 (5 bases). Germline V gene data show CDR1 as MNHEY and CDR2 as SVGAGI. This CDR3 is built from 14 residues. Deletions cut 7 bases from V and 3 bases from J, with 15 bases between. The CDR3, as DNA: TGTGCCAGCACCTTAAGAGGGGCCGACACTGAAGCTTTCTTT. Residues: CASTLRGADTEAFF.

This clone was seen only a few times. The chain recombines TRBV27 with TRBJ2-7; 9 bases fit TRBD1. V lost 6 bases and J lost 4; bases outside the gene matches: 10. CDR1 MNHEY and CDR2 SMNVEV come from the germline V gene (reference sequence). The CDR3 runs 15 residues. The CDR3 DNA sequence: TGTGCCAGCAGAGAAACCGGGACAGGGACATACGAGCAGTACTTC. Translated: CASRETGTGTYEQYF.

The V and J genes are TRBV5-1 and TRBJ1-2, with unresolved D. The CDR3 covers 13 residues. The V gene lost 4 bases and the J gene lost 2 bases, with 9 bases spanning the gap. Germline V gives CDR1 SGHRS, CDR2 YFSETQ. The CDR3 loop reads CASSPDGNYGYTF. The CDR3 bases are TGCGCCAGCAGCCCGGACGGGAACTATGGCTACACCTTC. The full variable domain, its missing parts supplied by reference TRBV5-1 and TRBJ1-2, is KAGVTQTPRYLIKTRGQQVTLSCSPISGHRSVSWYQQTPGQGLQFLFEYFSETQRNKGNFPGRFSGRQFSNSRSEMNVSTLELGDSALYLCASSPDGNYGYTFGSGTRLTVV.

CDR3 sequence (DNA): TGTGCCAGCAGCTTGAACCCTACCGGGACACCATTTACCCGCTATGGCTACACCTTC. It specifies CASSLNPTGTPFTRYGYTF. The chain has TRBV5-8 and TRBJ1-2; possibly TRBD1 for D (6 bases). The CDR3 spans 19 residues. Germline CDR1 SGHTS, CDR2 YDEGEE. V lost 1 base and J lost 4, with 26 bases in between.

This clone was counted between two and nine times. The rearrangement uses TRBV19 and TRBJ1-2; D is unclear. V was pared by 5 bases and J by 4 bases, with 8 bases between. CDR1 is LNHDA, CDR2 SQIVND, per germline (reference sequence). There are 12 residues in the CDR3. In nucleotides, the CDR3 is TGTGCCAGTAGTCCAGGTACCTATGGCTACACCTTC. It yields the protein CASSPGTYGYTF. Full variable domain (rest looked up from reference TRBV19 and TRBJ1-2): DGGITQSPKYLFRKEGQNVTLSCEQNLNHDAMYWYRQDPGQGLRLIYYSQIVNDFQKGDIAEGYSVSREKKESFPLTVTSAQKNPTAFYLCASSPGTYGYTFGSGTRLTVV.

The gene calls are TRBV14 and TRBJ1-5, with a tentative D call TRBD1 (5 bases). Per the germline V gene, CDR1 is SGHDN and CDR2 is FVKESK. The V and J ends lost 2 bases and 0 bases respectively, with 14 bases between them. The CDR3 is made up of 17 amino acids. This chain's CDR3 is CASSQQGVGYSNQPQHF. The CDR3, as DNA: TGTGCCAGCAGCCAACAAGGGGTCGGATATAGCAATCAGCCCCAGCATTTT. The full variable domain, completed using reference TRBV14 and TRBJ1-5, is EAGVTQFPSHSVIEKGQTVTLRCDPISGHDNLYWYRRVMGKEIKFLLHFVKESKQDESGMPNNRFLAERTGGTYSTLKVQPAELEDSGVYFCASSQQGVGYSNQPQHFGDGTRLSIL.

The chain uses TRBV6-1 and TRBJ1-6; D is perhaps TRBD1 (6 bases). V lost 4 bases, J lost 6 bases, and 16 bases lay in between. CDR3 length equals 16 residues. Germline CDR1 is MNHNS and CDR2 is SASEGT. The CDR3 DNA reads TGTGCCAGCAGTGTCCGACAGGACGTGGTTAATTCACCCCTCCACTTT. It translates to CASSVRQDVVNSPLHF.